This TCR beta chain stems from a study of cytomegalovirus exposure and HLA in healthy donors. Findings of the study overall: A later analysis associated 16,000 or so TCR beta sequences with HLA alleles at a 0.05 false discovery rate. The records held CMV serostatus as the only immune exposure information. Confirmation in vitro established that three CMV-associated chains were specific for CMV antigens. Later analysis identified a missense DCLRE1C variant that was linked to TCR beta V- and J-gene trimming.

Per germline, CDR1 MNHEY and CDR2 SMNVEV (reference sequence). The CDR3 is 15 amino acids. V gave up 6 bases and J gave up 7 bases; unmatched junction bases: 8. The PCR was carried out with 60 Vbeta primers and 13 Jbeta primers. TCRdb keeps only in-frame clones here, not all; method: immunoSEQ multiplex PCR. Here the sample spans some 150,000 clones, 75% being singletons. Details on this clone: What it recognizes is unknown.

This rearrangement joins TRBV27 to TRBJ1-4, with 10 bases aligning to TRBD1. Material for sequencing was PBMCs. This TCR came from a young man in good health and CMV-seronegative. CDR3 in amino acids: CASSTQTGGIEKLFF. As DNA, the CDR3 is TGTGCCAGCAGCACGCAGACAGGGGGCATTGAAAAACTGTTTTTT.